This T cell receptor (beta chain) was observed in a study of T cell responses to AZD1222 COVID-19 vaccine (dated by TCRdb to 2020 to 2023). For context, the study as a whole: AZD1222 recipients with second doses at about 4 weeks or about 12 weeks were pooled, because spike-specific TCR depth and breadth did not differ between schedules. TCR sequencing was performed for about 250 trial participants, of whom about 210 were given two doses of AZD1222 and around 25 were given two doses of MenACWY control vaccine. Trial participants were enrolled into age subgroups of 18-55, 56-69 and 70-plus years, which contained around 140, 26 and 57 TCR-sequenced participants, respectively. Study-wide findings and limitations: The 56-69-year group was small, and its depth increase did not reach significance, likely because of low power. Conclusions about previously exposed vaccinees are limited because only six or seven AZD1222 recipients were SARS-CoV-2 seropositive at baseline. The whole spike protein was spanned by vaccine-associated CD4 TCRs, and dominant responses were seen in regions 160-218 and 743-854. Because no day 14 peak-response samples were available, the repertoires could be characterized only after the peak T cell response. Participants were mostly white British, with more females than males. The authors suggested clonal diversity may have been underestimated. After two AZD1222 doses, both the breadth and the depth of spike-specific TCRs were significantly higher than at day 0 and than in MenACWY recipients. Reportedly, close to half of the unique spike-specific TCRs recognized epitopes lying outside the regions that are mutated in the B.1.351 and B.1.1.7 variants.

Details on this clone: Its binding antigen is unknown. No quality values exist for individual bases; no much larger clone is one base distant.

The CDR3 regions of human TCRbeta chains were analyzed by immunosequencing. As for how the authors treated the data: Repertoire TCRs were matched against a reference library of SARS-CoV-2-specific TCRs generated with the MIRA antigen-specificity platform. Breadth was defined as the fraction of unique TCRs that were SARS-CoV-2-associated. Depth was defined as the fraction of total T cells that were SARS-CoV-2-associated. Using the MIRA data, each spike-specific TCR was assigned both to the spike region to which the TCR was reactive and to a CD4 or CD8 class. Log10-transformed breadth and depth values were compared by one-way ANOVA with Sidak's multiple comparisons tests. TCRdb retrieved this table from immuneACCESS and kept in-frame rearrangements only. Not all clones are present; in checked studies, unresolved V genes account for under half, and no reason is known for the remainder. V and J calls plus clone size are reproduced from that table; the DNA served to infer D and trimming. The sample contains around 130,000 clones, 91% of them found a single time. The top ten hold approximately 3% of the sample.

Per the publication, the time point label means: baseline before first vaccination. The vaccinee samples were drawn from two UK trials, COV001 and COV002, one of which was a single-blind randomized controlled phase 2/3 trial testing AZD1222 (ChAdOx1 nCoV-19) in healthy adults. For TCRbeta chain sequencing, PBMC samples were collected from trial participants at day 0 and at day 28 after the second dose. Its CDR3 holds 13 amino acids, cysteine through phenylalanine. The retained sequence is limited to the CDR3, 39 bases, with the frame set at the first base. CDR1 and CDR2 were assigned from the germline V gene (reference sequence) as MNHEY and SMNVEV. Deletion took 3 bases off V and 2 bases off J, with a span of 8 bases between the germline ends.

The chain is assembled from TRBV27 and TRBJ2-7; the best D guess is TRBD2, with 5 bases matching. This material consisted of peripheral blood, taken on day 0 of AZD1222 vaccination. This TCR was recovered from an adult in good health. This receptor has the CDR3 CASSFVGAYEQYF. Read as DNA, the sequence is TGTGCCAGCAGTTTTGTGGGAGCCTACGAGCAGTACTTC.